This TCR beta chain was recorded in a study of cytomegalovirus exposure and HLA in healthy donors. Study conclusions and caveats: TCR beta chains numbering approximately 150 were designated cytomegalovirus-associated. Using the classifier, cytomegalovirus status was reportedly diagnosed with high specificity and sensitivity. According to an earlier analysis, most TCR beta V segments yielded productive rearrangements about 90% or about 30% of the time.

The PCR employed 60 Vbeta primers together with 13 Jbeta primers. As processed by the authors: A later analysis tallied about 80 million unique TCR beta chains, roughly 11 million of them shared. Here immunoSEQ multiplex PCR was the method, and the copy in TCRdb shows in-frame clones only, minus some. The D gene and trimming were derived from the DNA, and the V and J assignments and clone size from that table. The table records 150,000 or so clones, around 75% of them present only once. This CDR3 is built from 15 residues. The ends were cut back, 3 bases at V and 4 bases at J, with 14 bases in the middle. Germline CDR1 SNHLY, CDR2 FYNNEI. Points on this clone: Its target is not known.

The chain uses TRBV2 and TRBJ2-3; tentative D call: TRBD1 (6 bases). Sequencing input: PBMCs. This TCR was sampled from a man aged 18 to 29 in good health and CMV-seropositive. DNA for the CDR3: TGTGCCAGCAGTGATTCAGGGGATCGGGCAGATACGCAGTATTTT. As protein: CASSDSGDRADTQYF.